A selection of T cell receptor beta chains follows, all from one sample in a study of T cell repertoires in cytomegalovirus infection. TCRdb reprocessed the reads with MiXCR, giving one entry per CDR3 protein. The sample consists of approximately 500,000 distinct CDR3 sequences, 26% of them appearing once. The sample taken for sequencing was PBMCs. The source of these receptors is a human donor in good health (CMV status not recorded). Some clones in this sample may be carry-over from other donors' samples. Both conserved end residues are part of each CDR3. A D gene is named only where the DNA matches it firmly. Clone sizes are given selectively: once, few, many, or a class where the clone is expanded.

>NA|few|TRBV19|TRBJ1-2
TGTGCCAGTAGTGCCCAGGTGACGAGTGGCTACACCTTC
CASSAQVTSGYTF
>TRBD1|few|TRBV10-3|TRBJ2-4
TGTGCCATCAGTGAGTCCGGGACAGGCCTAGCCAAAAACATTCAGTACTTC
CAISESGTGLAKNIQYF
>NA|few|TRBV15|TRBJ1-1
TGTGCCACCAGCAGAGATCGGGGGATGAACACTGAAGCTTTCTTT
CATSRDRGMNTEAFF
>NA|NA|TRBV12-3/TRBV12-4|TRBJ1-5
TGTGCCAGCAGTTTGGGGTTTTATAGCAATCAGCCCCAGCATTTT
CASSLGFYSNQPQHF
>TRBD1|NA|TRBV30|TRBJ2-2
TGTGCCTGGAGTGTACAGGGGATCGGGGAGCTGTTTTTT
CAWSVQGIGELFF
>TRBD2|many|TRBV7-2|TRBJ2-7
TGTGCCAGCAGCTCGCTTGGCGGGAGCAAGTACGAGCAGTACTTC
CASSSLGGSKYEQYF
>TRBD1|once|TRBV19|TRBJ1-5
TGTGCCAGTAGCCCCGAGACAGGGGGAAATCAGCCCCAGCATTTT
CASSPETGGNQPQHF
>TRBD1|many|TRBV4-1|TRBJ2-3
TGCGCCAGCAGCCAAGGGACAGGGGTGACAGATACGCAGTATTTT
CASSQGTGVTDTQYF
>TRBD2|NA|TRBV4-1|TRBJ2-1
TGCGCCAGCAGCCAAGGACTAGCGGGAATCTTGGAGCAGTTCTTC
CASSQGLAGILEQFF
>NA|NA|TRBV19|TRBJ1-1
TGTGCCAGTATAAGCACTCTGATGAACACTGAAGCTTTCTTT
CASISTLMNTEAFF
>NA|NA|TRBV12-3/TRBV12-4|TRBJ2-1
TGTGCCAGCGGCTCAGGCCTCAATGAGCAGTTCTTC
CASGSGLNEQFF
>NA|few|TRBV6-6|TRBJ1-1
TGTGCCAGCAGTTACTCGAGTAACACTGAAGCTTTCTTT
CASSYSSNTEAFF
>TRBD1|many|TRBV7-2|TRBJ1-1
TGTGCCAGCAGCTCTCCACAGGGGGGCGGCACTGAAGCTTTCTTT
CASSSPQGGGTEAFF
>TRBD1|few|TRBV7-2|TRBJ1-3
TGTGCCAGCAGCCCCTGGACAGGGGGCTCCGGAAACACCATATATTTT
CASSPWTGGSGNTIYF
>TRBD1|NA|TRBV6-5|TRBJ2-1
TGTGCCAGCACTCAAACGTGGGACAGCTCCTACAATGAGCAGTTCTTC
CASTQTWDSSYNEQFF
>TRBD2|NA|TRBV7-9|TRBJ2-3
TGTGCCAGCAGCCCTCTTGGTAGCGGGATCCCAGATACGCAGTATTTT
CASSPLGSGIPDTQYF
>NA|few|TRBV7-9|TRBJ1-1
TGTGCCAGCAGCCCGACGGTAGAGAACACTGAAGCTTTCTTT
CASSPTVENTEAFF
>NA|many|TRBV7-2|TRBJ1-1
TGTGCCAGCAGCTTACATCGTTTAGGGACCGACACTGAAGCTTTCTTT
CASSLHRLGTDTEAFF
>TRBD2|NA|TRBV5-4|TRBJ2-3
TGTGCCAGCAGTTTTGGGGAGGGGAGCACAGATACGCAGTATTTT
CASSFGEGSTDTQYF
>TRBD2|few|TRBV28|TRBJ2-3
TGTGCCTCCCAGGGAGGGGCAGATACGCAGTATTTT
CASQGGADTQYF
>TRBD1|NA|TRBV13|TRBJ1-2
TGTGCCAGCAGCTCCCCGGGACAGGGCGTTTATGGCTACACCTTC
CASSSPGQGVYGYTF
>TRBD2|NA|TRBV19|TRBJ2-2
TGTGCCAGTAGTATCGGAGCGGGAGAGGGTACCGGGGAGCTGTTTTTT
CASSIGAGEGTGELFF
>TRBD1|once|TRBV11-2|TRBJ1-2
TGTGCCAGCAGCTTAGCGTTTCGGACAGGGGAATTTAACTATGGCTACACCTTC
CASSLAFRTGEFNYGYTF
>NA|NA|TRBV10-3|TRBJ1-1
TGTGCCATCAGTGAGCCCGCTGGGGGCACCACTGAAGCTTTCTTT
CAISEPAGGTTEAFF
>TRBD2|many|TRBV7-2|TRBJ2-2
TGTGCCAGCAGCTCGGGACTAGCGGAAATCACCGGGGAGCTGTTTTTT
CASSSGLAEITGELFF
>NA|few|TRBV11-2|TRBJ2-2
TGTGCCAGCAGCTTTCACTCGAACACCGGGGAGCTGTTTTTT
CASSFHSNTGELFF
>TRBD2|NA|TRBV27|TRBJ2-1
TGTGCCAGCAGTTCCCCAGCGGGAGGGCCGGTCAATGAGCAGTTCTTC
CASSSPAGGPVNEQFF
>NA|NA|TRBV28|TRBJ1-1
TGTGCCAGCAGGATCAGGGATTCTGAAGCTTTCTTT
CASRIRDSEAFF
>NA|NA|TRBV30|TRBJ1-5
TGTGCCTGGACCGGAGGTTCCCATCAGCCCCAGCATTTT
CAWTGGSHQPQHF
>NA|NA|TRBV12-3/TRBV12-4|TRBJ2-1
TGTGCCAGCAGTCCGGGACTTTACTCCTACAATGAGCAGTTCTTC
CASSPGLYSYNEQFF
>TRBD2|NA|TRBV19|TRBJ2-5
TGTGCCAGTTCGGGACTAGCGGGGAAAGAGACCCAGTACTTC
CASSGLAGKETQYF
>NA|few|TRBV4-1|TRBJ2-1
TGCGCCAGCAGCCAAGTTGCTCAGACCTACAATGAGCAGTTCTTC
CASSQVAQTYNEQFF
>NA|NA|TRBV7-2|TRBJ2-3
TGTGCCAGCAGCTTTGATGGGGGGGATACGCAGTATTTT
CASSFDGGDTQYF
>NA|NA|TRBV12-3/TRBV12-4|TRBJ2-3
TGTGCCAGCAGGCTCGGGACCGTTGGGACAGATACGCAGTATTTT
CASRLGTVGTDTQYF
>NA|few|TRBV2|TRBJ1-5
TGTGCCAGCAGCGACGCAGATTTCAGCAATCAGCCCCAGCATTTT
CASSDADFSNQPQHF
>NA|NA|TRBV6-6|TRBJ2-7
TGTGCCAGCAGAAAGGGGGCGGGGGCCTACGAGCAGTACTTC
CASRKGAGAYEQYF
>TRBD2|many|TRBV7-8|TRBJ2-1
TGTGCCAGCAGCCGCCGGTGGCGGGGGAAAAACAATGAGCAGTTCTTC
CASSRRWRGKNNEQFF
>NA|NA|TRBV4-3|TRBJ2-2
TGCGCCAGCAGCCAAATAACTAGTCCGCGAGGGACCGGGGAGCTGTTTTTT
CASSQITSPRGTGELFF
>TRBD2|few|TRBV4-2|TRBJ2-1
TGTGCCAGCAGCCAAGAACGGGAGGTCCTCTACAATGAGCAGTTCTTC
CASSQEREVLYNEQFF
>NA|many|TRBV7-9|TRBJ1-2
TGTGCCAGCACCCAATTCGGGGACGGGGGCTACACCTTC
CASTQFGDGGYTF
>NA|NA|TRBV20-1|TRBJ2-5
TGCAGTGCGGGTAGCTTGGAGACCCAGTACTTC
CSAGSLETQYF
>NA|few|TRBV4-1|TRBJ1-1
TGCGCCAGCAGCCAAGTAGGGGCAGGGAACACTGAAGCTTTCTTT
CASSQVGAGNTEAFF